This paragraph reports one T cell receptor beta chain. This specimen belongs to a study of cytomegalovirus exposure and HLA in healthy donors. Both 60 Vbeta primers and 13 Jbeta primers went into the PCR. Sequencing used immunoSEQ multiplex PCR; TCRdb keeps in-frame clones, though not all of them. The data show approximately 150,000 clones, less than 65% seen once. Everyone who donated was a healthy bone marrow donor. Likely unrecorded immune exposures existed in these nominally healthy donors. The clonotype was recovered from a woman aged 30 to 39 in good health and CMV-seropositive. The sequenced sample consisted of PBMCs.

CDR3 residues: CASSLGAIRSEAFF. CDR3 sequence (DNA): TGTGCCAGCAGCCTAGGGGCGATTCGTAGTGAAGCTTTCTTT. The rearrangement links TRBV6-6 to TRBJ1-1, with TRBD1 as a possible D gene (5 bases). The length of the CDR3 is 14 residues. Germline V gene lookup returns CDR1 MNHNY and CDR2 SVGAGI (reference sequence). The V gene lost 6 bases and the J gene lost 7 bases, with 18 bases spanning the gap.